The subject of this entry is one T cell receptor (beta chain). One entry per CDR3 protein, without DNA, is what TCRdb gives after re-calling the 5' RACE reads. The repertoire table contains approximately 170,000 distinct CDR3 sequences. Germline V gives CDR1 LNHDA, CDR2 SQIVND (reference sequence). This CDR3 is 17 amino acids long. The data belong to a study of T cells expressing NK-cell markers. The chain couples TRBV19 to TRBJ1-1; TCRdb gives TRBD1 as the D gene, but with no DNA this cannot be confirmed. This clonotype was obtained from a man aged 18 to 69 in good health. The sequencing input was blood T cells: a sorted CD56 or NKG2C T cell subset, CD4+ or CD8+ T cells, or bulk PBMC T cells (not recorded which). Here the CDR3 reads CASSIDHGTKLNTEAFF.